The 9 T cell receptor beta chains below all came from one sample that was sequenced in a study of human T cells and chemical hapten exposure. One entry per CDR3 protein results from TCRdb running MiXCR on the RACE reads. The sample lists tens of thousands of distinct CDR3 sequences, roughly 10% occurring once. Stated time point: patch test 1, 2 weeks after DPC sensitization. Treatment indicated: therapeutic diphenylcyclopropenone sensitization with weekly scalp DPC. This specimen consisted of whole blood, obtained in connection with sensitization to the hapten diphenylcyclopropenone (DPC). The receptors derive from a middle-aged man with alopecia areata. Some clones in this sample may be carry-over from other donors' samples.

The CDR3 coding sequence is TGCAGCGGCGACAGCCCCTCTAGCACAGATACGCAGTATTTT. Protein product: CSGDSPSSTDTQYF. The chain carries TRBV29-1 and TRBJ2-3; a weak D match, TRBD1 (5 bases). The CDR3 runs 14 residues. V lost 7 bases and J 0 bases, leaving 14 bases between the germline ends. From germline, CDR1 is SQVTM and CDR2 ANQGSEA.

The chain links TRBV27 to TRBJ2-3; maybe TRBD1 (6 bases). CDR1 is MNHEY and CDR2 is SMNVEV in the germline V gene (reference sequence). The CDR3 is 16 residues long. The germline V and J ends were trimmed by 2 bases and 4 bases, with 16 bases remaining between them. CDR3 residues: CASSLGSKTGPDTQYF. CDR3 DNA: TGTGCCAGCAGTTTAGGGTCTAAAACAGGGCCAGATACGCAGTATTTT.

A few counts support this clonotype. The V and J genes are TRBV6-2 or TRBV6-3 and TRBJ1-1; 7 bases are shared with TRBD1. CDR1 and CDR2 (germline): MNHEY, SVGEGT. This CDR3 is built from 15 residues. V was clipped by 5 bases and J by 6 bases; unmatched bases: 12. The CDR3 DNA follows: TGTGCCAGCAGTCCCGGAGGGGGCGGGTCAGCTGAAGCTTTCTTT. This sequence encodes CASSPGGGGSAEAFF.

CDR3 protein: CASSPGGRLGETQYF. In DNA, the CDR3 is TGTGCCAGCAGCCCAGGAGGGCGGTTAGGGGAGACCCAGTACTTC. J is TRBJ2-5 and V is TRBV7-2, with D possibly being TRBD2 (6 bases). This CDR3 spans 15 amino acids. V was cut by 5 bases and J by 5 bases, with 18 bases left in between. CDR1 SGHTA and CDR2 FQGNSA come from the germline V gene.

In this sample, this clonotype turned up a few times. The chain carries TRBV7-9 and TRBJ2-5; 15 bases map to TRBD2. Germline CDR1 and CDR2: SEHNR and FQNEAQ (reference sequence). J gave up 6 bases and V 5 bases, and 7 bases lay outside the gene matches. The CDR3 is 16 amino acids. CDR3 DNA sequence: TGTGCCAGCAGCCCTGGGACTAGCGGGAGGACACAGACCCAGTACTTC. This codes for CASSPGTSGRTQTQYF.

This chain connects TRBV14 to TRBJ2-3; 9 bases match TRBD1. Germline CDR1 is SGHDN and CDR2 is FVKESK. V lost 4 bases, J lost 2 bases, and 4 bases stayed unmatched. The length of the CDR3 is 15 residues. CDR3 sequence (DNA): TGTGCCAGCAGCCTCGGGACAGGGATCACAGATACGCAGTATTTT. Encoded protein: CASSLGTGITDTQYF.

This clonotype was recorded a few times. The chain combines TRBV10-3 with TRBJ2-7; 11 bases map to TRBD2. The length of the CDR3 is 14 residues. V trimming: 6 bases; J trimming: 3 bases; junction bases outside the gene matches: 4. Germline loops: CDR1 ENHRY, CDR2 SYGVKD. CDR3 amino acids: CAISAGTSGYEQYV. CDR3 nucleotide sequence: TGTGCCATCAGCGCCGGGACTAGCGGCTACGAGCAGTACGTC.

This chain connects TRBV15 to TRBJ2-3; a weak D match, TRBD1 (6 bases). From germline, CDR1 is LNHNV and CDR2 YYDKDF (reference sequence). V was shortened by 4 bases and J by 2 bases, with 10 bases between the two germline ends. The CDR3 is made up of 14 amino acids. This CDR3 is CATSKGGYTDTQYF. The CDR3 nucleotides are TGTGCCACCAGCAAAGGGGGATACACAGATACGCAGTATTTT.

This clonotype was seen more than once but under ten times. One junction end does not reproduce the germline sequence, and a read error may be involved. The chain employs TRBV2 and TRBJ2-1; TRBD1 aligns across 9 bases. CDR1 is SNHLY, CDR2 FYNNEI, per germline. The CDR3 length is 12 residues. Here the CDR3 reads CASSPPDRGLIF. CDR3 DNA sequence: TGTGCCAGCAGCCCACCGGACAGGGGTCTCATCTTC.